This T cell receptor beta chain was found in a study of beta chain features in type 1 diabetes listed by TCRdb under 2018. Regarding the study in general: No differences in mean age, gender distribution, total cell number or subset yield were found between patients and healthy donors. A total of 85 million to 140 million sorted cells were examined across all samples, and the number of cells per subset was strongly correlated with RNA yield. In the study, recently diagnosed type 1 diabetes patients and matched healthy donors were compared on the TCRB repertoires of their sorted circulating CD4+ T cell subsets. Regulatory and stem cell-like memory subsets were isolated from only 8 patients and about 8 healthy donors, whereas naive and central memory subsets came from all 28 donors. Study-wide conclusions, independent of this receptor: Because cDNA rather than genomic DNA was sequenced, highly expressing activated cells could have been over-represented, although no difference in activation and CD3 levels was found between groups. At VDJ recombination sites, type 1 diabetes patients had fewer insertions and more deleted nucleotides, which implies abnormalities in thymic rearrangement. Only small numbers of individuals were included in the HLA sub-analyses, which left unresolved whether HLA type had any influence on TCRB rearrangement. PCR may preferentially amplify shorter templates, but because patient and control samples were amplified and corrected together, any resulting skew would affect both groups equally. In all four CD4+ subsets, TCRB CDR3 length was moderately but significantly shorter in type 1 diabetes patients. Naive, central memory and regulatory TCRB repertoires appeared to be more alike among patients than among healthy donors.

Each donor gave one peripheral blood draw, approximately 110 mL on average, collected into heparinised tubes. Using a panel that included CD45RO, CCR7, CD25, CD127, CD95 and CD27, naive, central memory, regulatory and stem cell-like memory CD4+ T cells were sorted on a BD FACSAria II. A purity above 98% was achieved for all sorted populations. Right away, PBMCs were isolated by Lymphoprep density gradient centrifugation and were stained directly, with no culture step. So that batch effects would be minimized, each experiment stained and sorted samples in pairs, pairing one healthy donor with one patient. The junction carries 7 bases between V and J, which are trimmed by 0 bases and 5 bases respectively. The germline V gene sets CDR1 to SGHRS and CDR2 to YFSETQ. From the cysteine up to the phenylalanine, the CDR3 has a length of 13 residues. Just CDR3 DNA is preserved here, 39 bases in frame from base 1.

The entire isolated RNA was reverse transcribed using the High Capacity cDNA Reverse Transcription Kit, and thus expressed TCRB transcripts were sequenced. Deep immunoSEQ sequencing was performed on naive, central memory and regulatory T cell samples, with an average of roughly 3.3 million total reads per sample. Sorted cells were lysed in RLT buffer and RNA was extracted with DNase-treated RNeasy Micro or Mini kits, depending on cell number. Each cell subset was processed on its own to prevent cross-contamination, while patient and healthy donor samples were processed together. TCRB sequences were amplified from cDNA with the immunoSEQ multiplex PCR, producing 87-bp fragments spanning the CDR3 region. Amplicons were sequenced on the Illumina HiSeq platform. The published analysis was carried out like this. Synthetic template baselines were used to correct PCR bias computationally, reads within Hamming distance 2 were collapsed, and singletons that could not be merged were discarded. Reads were aligned against IMGT so that V, D and J genes, CDR3 length and insertions or deletions at six rearrangement sites could be assigned. Within each subset, clonotype counts were normalized to sorted cell number, after which true diversity and Gini coefficients were computed with the tcR R package. The overlap coefficient, calculated on TCRB nucleotide sequences, was used to quantify repertoire sharing. As stored in TCRdb, this immuneACCESS dataset retains in-frame rearrangements with V and J assigned. A fraction of the clones does not appear; measured against another copy, unresolved V genes explain less than half of the discrepancy, and the remainder lacks a known reason. Clone size and V and J calls were adopted from that table, with D and trimming inferred from the DNA. Within this sample are 130,000 to 150,000 clones, with less than 9% of them counted one time only. The top ten clonotypes cover about 1.3% of the sample.

This clone showed up just a few times. It lacks a known antigen. The input lacks base qualities; no much larger clone sits a single base away. The rearrangement combines TRBV5-1 with TRBJ2-3; no D segment can be confidently identified. Sequencing input: central memory CD4+ T cells from blood. The origin of this receptor is a young woman in good health. The DNA sequence reads TGCGCCAGCAGCTTGGCCTCCGTAGATACGCAGTATTTT. Its protein reads: CASSLASVDTQYF.